This TCR beta chain was captured by sequencing in a study of T cells expressing NK-cell markers. Background on the study: Sorted CD3+CD56+NKG2C+, CD3+CD56+NKG2C- and CD3+CD56-NKG2C+ T-cell subsets were beta-chain profiled.

Study results and caveats: These clonotypes additionally ranked first within the CD3+CD56-NKG2C+ fraction of a handful of donors.

CDR3 length: 15 residues. Germline V gene sequence: CDR1 MNHEY, CDR2 SVGEGT. The authors generated TCR beta cDNA through 5'RACE template switching with UMIs. TCRdb reanalyzed the 5' RACE reads, giving one entry per CDR3 protein sequence and no DNA. Its listing shows approximately 460,000 distinct CDR3 sequences. In regard to this clonotype: Its antigen remains unknown.

This chain joins TRBV6-2 or TRBV6-3 and TRBJ1-1; lacking DNA, the TRBD1 call made by TCRdb goes unchecked. This clonotype was obtained from a woman between 18 and 70 years old in good health. Sequencing input: blood T cells: a sorted CD56 or NKG2C T cell subset, CD4+ or CD8+ T cells, or bulk PBMC T cells (not recorded which). CDR3 sequence: CASSDRRGPSTEAFF.